This TCR beta chain was obtained from a study of OX40 agonist ivuxolimab in advanced cancers. Turning to the study itself: It was permissible to have had prior anti-PD-1, anti-PD-L1 or anti-CTLA-4 therapy, and around 40% had some.

Germline trimming cut 6 bases from V and 2 bases from J; bases unmatched to any gene: 2. Germline CDR1 reads SGHTA; CDR2 reads FQGTGA. CDR3 length: 15 amino acids. Generated by immunoSEQ multiplex PCR, the TCRdb table keeps only in-frame clones and is missing some. The data hold more than 55,000 clones, with about nine tenths observed a single time. The sequence was obtained from an adult with an advanced solid tumor such as melanoma, head and neck, liver or kidney cancer. This rearrangement joins TRBV7-3 to TRBJ2-1; TRBD2 aligns across 12 bases. Sequencing used CD4+ or CD8+ T cells sorted from blood, obtained in a trial of the OX40 agonist ivuxolimab. The CDR3 region is CASRGLAGPYNEQFF. The CDR3 region has the DNA TGTGCCAGCAGAGGACTAGCGGGACCCTACAATGAGCAGTTCTTC. Full variable domain (rest looked up from reference TRBV7-3 and TRBJ2-1): GAGVSQTPSNKVTEKGKYVELRCDPISGHTALYWYRQSLGQGPEFLIYFQGTGAADDSGLPNDRFFAVRPEGSVSTLKIQRTERGDSAVYLCASRGLAGPYNEQFFGPGTRLTVL.